These 21 T cell receptor beta chains were sequenced from one sample in a study of OX40 agonist ivuxolimab in advanced cancers. Libraries were constructed by the immunoSEQ multiplex PCR assay. TCRdb stores this immuneACCESS table with in-frame sequences only. Part of the clones is absent; in the studies checked, under half of the shortfall reflects unresolved V genes, and no reason is known for the rest. In all, the sample holds about 32,000 clones, and 85% to 95% of those were seen once. The top ten hold 4.5% to 5% of the sample. Specimen: CD4+ or CD8+ T cells sorted from blood, collected in a trial of the OX40 agonist ivuxolimab. Every receptor here comes from an adult with an advanced solid tumor such as melanoma, head and neck, liver or kidney cancer.

The rearrangement joins TRBV7-9 to TRBJ1-4; a weak D match, TRBD1 (5 bases). Germline CDR1 and CDR2: SEHNR and FQNEAQ (reference sequence). The CDR3 runs 15 residues. Trimming shortened V by 5 bases and J by 8 bases, and 18 bases separated the two germline ends. CDR3 protein: CASSPLGGEGEKLFF. The CDR3 region has the DNA TGTGCCAGCAGCCCCCTCGGGGGTGAAGGAGAAAAACTGTTTTTT.

The V and J genes are TRBV30 and TRBJ2-7, with D tentatively TRBD1 or TRBD2 (5 bases each). Germline lookup yields CDR1 GTSNPN and CDR2 SVGIG (reference sequence). V gave up 5 bases and J gave up 0 bases, with 11 bases separating them. The CDR3 length is 13 residues. The CDR3, as DNA: TGTGCCTGGGCCCGGGACGTCTCCTACGAGCAGTACTTC. This translates into CAWARDVSYEQYF.

The chain joins TRBV9 to TRBJ2-1, with D possibly being TRBD1 (6 bases). In germline, CDR1 is SGDLS, CDR2 YYNGEE. The V and J ends lost 3 bases and 6 bases respectively, with 10 bases between them. This CDR3 has 13 residues. The CDR3 nucleotides read TGTGCCAGCAGCGCCGGACAGACCAATGAGCAGTTCTTC. It yields the protein CASSAGQTNEQFF.

The chain recombines TRBV19 with TRBJ2-1; 7 nucleotides match TRBD1. Germline assignment: CDR1 LNHDA and CDR2 SQIVND (reference sequence). Germline trimming cut 4 bases from V and 8 bases from J; bases unmatched to any gene: 11. The CDR3 contains 15 residues. The CDR3 reads CASSNGQVVADEQFF. The CDR3 nucleotides read TGTGCCAGTAGTAACGGACAGGTTGTCGCCGATGAGCAGTTCTTC.

This chain links TRBV6-5 with TRBJ2-3, with TRBD2 as a possible D gene (5 bases). This CDR3 has 14 residues. Germline V gene data show CDR1 as MNHEY and CDR2 as SVGAGI. V was pared by 5 bases and J by 1 base, with 10 bases between. CDR3 protein: CASSILGGTDTQYF. The DNA of the CDR3 is TGTGCCAGCAGTATTCTCGGGGGCACAGATACGCAGTATTTT.

This clone is categorized as large. This specimen includes other DNA sequences encoding the same CDR3. V gene TRBV4-2 combines with J gene TRBJ2-5, with 8 bases identical to TRBD2. J was trimmed by 1 base and V by 0 bases; bases with no gene match: 1. The CDR3 totals 15 residues. Germline loops: CDR1 LGHNA, CDR2 YNFKEQ. In DNA form, the CDR3 reads TGTGCCAGCAGCCAAGATCGGGGGGGCCAAGAGACCCAGTACTTC. It codes for CASSQDRGGQETQYF.

V is TRBV5-4 and J is TRBJ2-7, with TRBD2 identical over 7 bases. Germline CDR1 SGHNT, CDR2 YYREEE (reference sequence). The V and J ends lost 0 bases and 3 bases, in that order; junction bases with no gene match: 6. This CDR3 is built from 15 residues. The CDR3 region is CASSLAAGLLYEQYF. CDR3 nucleotide sequence: TGTGCCAGCAGCTTGGCAGCGGGACTTCTCTACGAGCAGTACTTC.

V usage is TRBV2 and J usage is TRBJ1-3, with a possible D match to TRBD1 (5 bases). The germline V gene encodes CDR1 SNHLY and CDR2 FYNNEI. The CDR3 has 16 residues. The V gene lost 7 bases and the J gene lost 1 base, with 17 bases spanning the gap. CDR3 coding DNA: TGTGCCAGCAAGGGGTCGGGCAGGGCATCTGGAAACACCATATATTTT. Its protein is CASKGSGRASGNTIYF.

This clone showed up just once. This chain connects TRBV7-9 to TRBJ1-1; no clear D. In germline, CDR1 is SEHNR, CDR2 FQNEAQ (reference sequence). The CDR3 has 10 residues. The V end lost 5 bases, the J end lost 10 bases, and 8 bases lay between the germline ends. The CDR3 DNA sequence: TGTGCCAGCAGCCTCAATGGAGCTTTCTTT. It translates to CASSLNGAFF.

V gene TRBV11-3 combines with J gene TRBJ2-7; D possibly corresponds to TRBD1 (5 bases). The germline CDR1 and CDR2 sequences are SGHNT and YENEEA. The CDR3 extends over 14 amino acids. V lost 1 base and J 1 base, leaving 8 bases between the germline ends. This CDR3 reads CASSLVPGSYEQYV. For the CDR3, the DNA is TGTGCCAGCAGCTTAGTCCCAGGGTCCTACGAGCAGTACGTC.

The rearrangement links TRBV9 to TRBJ2-1; TRBD2 matches at 9 bases. This CDR3 has 15 amino acids. V dropped 5 bases and J dropped 8; count of bases not matched to a gene: 11. Germline loops: CDR1 SGDLS, CDR2 YYNGEE. DNA of the CDR3: TGTGCCAGCAGGCGGGGGGGACGGCTGGGCGATGAGCAGTTCTTC. Translating it yields CASRRGGRLGDEQFF.

This chain uses TRBV4-1 with TRBJ2-1; 7 bases agree with TRBD1. CDR1 and CDR2 (germline): MGHRA, YSYEKL. The CDR3 is 18 residues long. The V gene end was trimmed by 1 base and the J gene end by 5 bases; junction bases not matched to a gene: 14. Here the CDR3 reads CASSQVPPGQRKNNEQFF. DNA of the CDR3: TGCGCCAGCAGCCAAGTGCCACCGGGACAGAGAAAAAACAATGAGCAGTTCTTC.

The rearrangement joins TRBV7-8 to TRBJ1-5; possible D gene TRBD1, 6 bases. Trimming removed 2 bases from V and 4 bases from J, with 12 bases in between. Germline V gives CDR1 SGHVS, CDR2 FQNEAQ. CDR3 length: 15 amino acids. CDR3 coding DNA: TGTGCCAGCAGCTTACCCGGGGGGCCAAATCAGCCCCAGCATTTT. As protein: CASSLPGGPNQPQHF.

This chain links TRBV19 with TRBJ2-1, with D perhaps TRBD2 (5 bases). The CDR3 runs to 13 residues. Germline CDR1 is LNHDA and CDR2 is SQIVND (reference sequence). V dropped 6 bases and J dropped 7 bases, with 13 bases sitting between them. CDR3 sequence (DNA): TGTGCCAGTAGAGGAGGTGGGAGTAATGAGCAGTTCTTC. Its translation: CASRGGGSNEQFF.

The table lists this clone with a count of one. The rearrangement links TRBV19 to TRBJ1-1, with D possibly TRBD1 on 6 matching bases. V lost 3 bases and J 0 bases, leaving 8 bases between the germline ends. The CDR3 runs to 14 residues. CDR1 is LNHDA and CDR2 is SQIVND in the germline V gene (reference sequence). The CDR3 sequence is CASSIGGMNTEAFF. In DNA form, the CDR3 reads TGTGCCAGTAGTATCGGGGGCATGAACACTGAAGCTTTCTTT.

This chain connects TRBV19 to TRBJ2-2, with a tentative D call TRBD1 (5 bases). The CDR3 contains 16 residues. Trimming stripped 2 bases from V and 0 bases from J, with 10 bases between. CDR1 is LNHDA and CDR2 is SQIVND in the germline V gene (reference sequence). CDR3 sequence reads: CASSIRTSANTGELFF. The CDR3 DNA reads TGTGCCAGTAGTATAAGGACATCGGCGAACACCGGGGAGCTGTTTTTT.

This clone was found once. The junction and the germline gene differ at one end; a read error may be behind it. The V call is TRBV7-7, the J call TRBJ2-5; TRBD2 matches at 9 bases. CDR1 and CDR2 from the germline V gene are SSHAT and FNYEAQ (reference sequence). The CDR3 has 15 amino acids. The CDR3 DNA reads as TGTGCTAGCAGCTTAGGTCTAGCGGGACAAGAGACCCAGTACTTC. Translated, it gives CASSLGLAGQETQYF.

The V and J genes are TRBV7-8 and TRBJ2-2, with D unclear. Trimming left V 4 bases short and J 2 bases short, with 11 bases between. The length of the CDR3 is 15 residues. Per the germline V gene, CDR1 is SGHVS and CDR2 is FQNEAQ. The CDR3 loop reads CASSYTVSNTGELFF. CDR3 bases: TGTGCCAGCAGCTACACCGTCAGTAACACCGGGGAGCTGTTTTTT.

CDR3 bases: TGCGCCAGCAGCCAAGAAGGGGGGGGAGCCAAAAACATTCAGTACTTC. Its protein is CASSQEGGGAKNIQYF. The chain recombines TRBV4-1 with TRBJ2-4; perhaps TRBD2 as D (7 bases). The CDR3 covers 16 residues. The germline gives CDR1 MGHRA, CDR2 YSYEKL. V gave up 0 bases and J gave up 0 bases, with 9 bases separating them.

V usage is TRBV7-9 and J usage is TRBJ2-3; TRBD2 aligns across 7 bases. The V segment lost 4 bases and the J segment 4 bases; nucleotides outside the gene matches: 5. The germline V gene encodes CDR1 SEHNR and CDR2 FQNEAQ (reference sequence). The CDR3 spans 14 residues. CDR3: CASSSSGGPDTQYF. CDR3 nucleotide sequence: TGTGCCAGCAGCTCATCGGGAGGACCAGATACGCAGTATTTT. The variable domain in full, with the rest retrieved from reference TRBV7-9 and TRBJ2-3, is DTGVSQNPRHKITKRGQNVTFRCDPISEHNRLYWYRQTLGQGPEFLTYFQNEAQLEKSRLLSDRFSAERPKGSFSTLEIQRTEQGDSAMYLCASSSSGGPDTQYFGPGTRLTVL.

This clone was detected once. J is TRBJ2-7 and V is TRBV2; the D call may be TRBD1 or TRBD2 (5 bases each). This CDR3 is built from 13 residues. Germline assignment: CDR1 SNHLY and CDR2 FYNNEI. Trimming stripped 5 bases from V and 2 bases from J, with 10 bases between. CDR3 amino acids: CASSSGTAYEQYF. The CDR3 DNA reads TGTGCCAGCAGTTCCGGGACCGCCTACGAGCAGTACTTC.